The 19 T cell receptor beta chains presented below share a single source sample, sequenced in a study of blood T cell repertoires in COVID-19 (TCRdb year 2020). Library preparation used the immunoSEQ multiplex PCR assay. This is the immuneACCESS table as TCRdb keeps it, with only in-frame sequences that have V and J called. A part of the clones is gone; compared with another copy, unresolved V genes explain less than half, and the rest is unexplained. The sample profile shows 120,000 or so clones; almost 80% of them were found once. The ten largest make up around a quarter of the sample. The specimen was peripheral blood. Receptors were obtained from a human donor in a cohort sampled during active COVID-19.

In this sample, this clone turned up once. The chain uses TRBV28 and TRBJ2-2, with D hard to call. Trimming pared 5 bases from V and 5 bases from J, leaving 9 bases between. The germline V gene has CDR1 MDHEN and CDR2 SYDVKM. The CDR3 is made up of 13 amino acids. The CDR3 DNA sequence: TGTGCCAGCAGTCTGAGACATACCGGGGAGCTGTTTTTT. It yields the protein CASSLRHTGELFF.

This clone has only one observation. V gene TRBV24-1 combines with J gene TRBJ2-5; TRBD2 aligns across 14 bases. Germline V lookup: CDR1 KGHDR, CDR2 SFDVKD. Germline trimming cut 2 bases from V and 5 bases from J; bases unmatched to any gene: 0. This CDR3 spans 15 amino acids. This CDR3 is CATSDWTSGGETQYF. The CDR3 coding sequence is TGTGCCACCAGTGATTGGACTAGCGGGGGGGAGACCCAGTACTTC.

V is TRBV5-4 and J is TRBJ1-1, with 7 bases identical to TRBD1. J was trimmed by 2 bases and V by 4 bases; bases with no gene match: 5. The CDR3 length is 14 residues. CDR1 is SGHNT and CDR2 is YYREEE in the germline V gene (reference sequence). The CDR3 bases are TGTGCCAGCAGCCGCGGGACAGTCAACACTGAAGCTTTCTTT. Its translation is CASSRGTVNTEAFF.

CDR3 DNA sequence: TGTGCCAGCAGCCCCCGTTCAGGGGGCGCGTCCGAGCAGTACTTC. It specifies CASSPRSGGASEQYF. The chain uses TRBV7-6 and TRBJ2-7; TRBD1 aligns across 8 bases. This CDR3 region has 15 residues. The ends lost 5 bases at V and 6 bases at J; junction bases unmatched: 12. Germline loops: CDR1 SGHVS, CDR2 FNYEAQ.

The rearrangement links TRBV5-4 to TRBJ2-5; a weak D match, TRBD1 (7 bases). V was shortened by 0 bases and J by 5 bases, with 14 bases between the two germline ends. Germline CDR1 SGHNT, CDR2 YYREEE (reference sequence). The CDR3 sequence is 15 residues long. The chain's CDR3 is CASSLEGARGETQYF. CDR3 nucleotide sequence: TGTGCCAGCAGCTTGGAGGGGGCGCGGGGTGAGACCCAGTACTTC. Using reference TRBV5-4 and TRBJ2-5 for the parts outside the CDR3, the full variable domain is ETGVTQSPTHLIKTRGQQVTLRCSSQSGHNTVSWYQQALGQGPQFIFQYYREEENGRGNFPPRFSGLQFPNYSSELNVNALELDDSALYLCASSLEGARGETQYFGPGTRLLVL.

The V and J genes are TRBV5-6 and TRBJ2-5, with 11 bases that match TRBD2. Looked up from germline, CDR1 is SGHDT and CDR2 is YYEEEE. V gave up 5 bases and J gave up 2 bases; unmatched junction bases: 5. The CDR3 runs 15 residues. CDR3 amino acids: CASSIRLAGQETQYF. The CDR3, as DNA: TGTGCCAGCAGTATCCGACTAGCGGGACAAGAGACCCAGTACTTC. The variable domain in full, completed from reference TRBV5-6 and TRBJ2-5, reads DAGVTQSPTHLIKTRGQQVTLRCSPKSGHDTVSWYQQALGQGPQFIFQYYEEEERQRGNFPDRFSGHQFPNYSSELNVNALLLGDSALYLCASSIRLAGQETQYFGPGTRLLVL.

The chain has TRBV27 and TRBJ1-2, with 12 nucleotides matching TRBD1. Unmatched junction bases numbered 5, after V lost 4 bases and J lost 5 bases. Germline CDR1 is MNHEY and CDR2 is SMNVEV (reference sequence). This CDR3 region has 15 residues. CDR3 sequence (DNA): TGTGCCAGCAGTTACCGGGACAGGGGGCGGTATGGCTACACCTTC. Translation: CASSYRDRGRYGYTF.

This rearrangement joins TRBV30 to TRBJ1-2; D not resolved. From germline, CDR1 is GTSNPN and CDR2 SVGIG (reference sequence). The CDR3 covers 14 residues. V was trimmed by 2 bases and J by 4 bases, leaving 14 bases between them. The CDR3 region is CAWSLRLEVYGYTF. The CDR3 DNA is TGTGCCTGGAGTTTGCGGTTAGAGGTCTATGGCTACACCTTC.

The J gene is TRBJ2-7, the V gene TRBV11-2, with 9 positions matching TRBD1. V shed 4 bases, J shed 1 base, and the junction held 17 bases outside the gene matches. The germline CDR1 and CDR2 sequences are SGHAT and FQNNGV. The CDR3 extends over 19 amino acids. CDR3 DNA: TGTGCCAGCAGCTCAGAAGGACAGGGGATTCAATTTGGGTCCTACGAGCAGTACTTC. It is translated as CASSSEGQGIQFGSYEQYF. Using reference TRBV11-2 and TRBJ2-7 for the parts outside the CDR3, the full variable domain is EAGVAQSPRYKIIEKRQSVAFWCNPISGHATLYWYQQILGQGPKLLIQFQNNGVVDDSQLPKDRFSAERLKGVDSTLKIQPAKLEDSAVYLCASSSEGQGIQFGSYEQYFGPGTRLTVT.

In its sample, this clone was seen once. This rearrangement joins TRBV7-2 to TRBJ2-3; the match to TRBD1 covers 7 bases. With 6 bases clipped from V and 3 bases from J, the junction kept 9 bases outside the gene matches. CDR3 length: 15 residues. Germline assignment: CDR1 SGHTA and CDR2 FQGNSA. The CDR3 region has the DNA TGTGCCAGCAGTTTGGGACAGCCGGGGACAGATACGCAGTATTTT. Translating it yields CASSLGQPGTDTQYF.

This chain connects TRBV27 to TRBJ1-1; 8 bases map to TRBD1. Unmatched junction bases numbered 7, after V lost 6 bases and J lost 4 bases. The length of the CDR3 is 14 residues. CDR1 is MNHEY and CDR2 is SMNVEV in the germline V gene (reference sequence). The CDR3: CASRNQGARTEAFF. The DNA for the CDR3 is TGTGCCAGCAGGAACCAGGGGGCTCGCACTGAAGCTTTCTTT.

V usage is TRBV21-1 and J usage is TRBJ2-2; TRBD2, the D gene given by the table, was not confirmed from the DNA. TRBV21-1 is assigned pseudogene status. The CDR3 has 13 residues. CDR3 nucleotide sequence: TGTGCCAGCGGTAGAACGCAAACCGGGGAGCTGTTTTTT. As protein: CASGRTQTGELFF.

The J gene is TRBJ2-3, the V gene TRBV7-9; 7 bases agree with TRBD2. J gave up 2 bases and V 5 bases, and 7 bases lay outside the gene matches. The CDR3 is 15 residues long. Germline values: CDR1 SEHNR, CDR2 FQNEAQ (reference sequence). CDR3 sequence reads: CASSPWGGNTDTQYF. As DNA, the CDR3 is TGTGCCAGCAGCCCGTGGGGGGGAAACACAGATACGCAGTATTTT.

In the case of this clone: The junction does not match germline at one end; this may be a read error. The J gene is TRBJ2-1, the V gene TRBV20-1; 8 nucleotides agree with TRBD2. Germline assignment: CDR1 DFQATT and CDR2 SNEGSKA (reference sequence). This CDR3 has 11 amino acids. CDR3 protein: CSLLAGGNTLF. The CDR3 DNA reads TGCAGTCTTCTAGCGGGCGGGAATACTCTCTTC.

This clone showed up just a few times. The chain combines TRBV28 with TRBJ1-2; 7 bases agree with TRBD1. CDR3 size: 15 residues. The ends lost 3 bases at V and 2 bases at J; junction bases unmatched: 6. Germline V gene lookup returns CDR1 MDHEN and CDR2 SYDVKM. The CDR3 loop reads CASSFFQTGNYGYTF. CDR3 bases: TGTGCCAGCAGTTTTTTCCAGACAGGGAACTATGGCTACACCTTC.

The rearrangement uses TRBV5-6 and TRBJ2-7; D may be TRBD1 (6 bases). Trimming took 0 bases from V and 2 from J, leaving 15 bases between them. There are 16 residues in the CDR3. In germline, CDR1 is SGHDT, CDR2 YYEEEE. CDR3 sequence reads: CASSLAGDVRPYEQYF. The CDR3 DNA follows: TGTGCCAGCAGCTTGGCAGGGGACGTTCGTCCCTACGAGCAGTACTTC.

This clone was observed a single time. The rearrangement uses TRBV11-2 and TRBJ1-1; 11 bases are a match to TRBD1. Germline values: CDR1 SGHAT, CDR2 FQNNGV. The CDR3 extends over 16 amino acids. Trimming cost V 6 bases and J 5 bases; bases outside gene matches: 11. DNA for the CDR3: TGTGCCAGCAGGGACCTACCCGGGACAGGGGGAACTGAAGCTTTCTTT. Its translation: CASRDLPGTGGTEAFF.

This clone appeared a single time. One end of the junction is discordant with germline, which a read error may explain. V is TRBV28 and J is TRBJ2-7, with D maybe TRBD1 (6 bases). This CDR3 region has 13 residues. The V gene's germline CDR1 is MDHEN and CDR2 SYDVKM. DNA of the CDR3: TGTGCCAGCAGTTTACCCTCCACAGGGATACCCCACTTC. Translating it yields CASSLPSTGIPHF.

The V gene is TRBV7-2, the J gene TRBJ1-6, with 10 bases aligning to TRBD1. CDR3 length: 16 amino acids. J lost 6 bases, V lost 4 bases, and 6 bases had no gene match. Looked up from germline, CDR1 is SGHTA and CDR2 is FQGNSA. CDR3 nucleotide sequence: TGTGCCAGCAGCTCCGGCCGGGACAGGGGTAATTCACCCCTCCACTTT. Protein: CASSSGRDRGNSPLHF.